This is a list of T cell receptor beta chains from one sample in a study of T cell responses to AZD1222 COVID-19 vaccine. Some clones are missing from TCRdb's copy, which holds only in-frame ones; the method was immunoSEQ multiplex PCR. This table has 95,000 to 100,000 clones, around nine tenths appearing once. The source material was peripheral blood, sampled 28 days after the second AZD1222 dose. Every receptor here comes from an adult who received the AZD1222 COVID-19 vaccine. CDR3s include the opening cysteine and the closing phenylalanine or tryptophan. A D gene is named only where the DNA matches it firmly. The size of a clone is reported for some rows only, either as once, few or many, or as a class for expanded clones.

TRBV11-2	NA	NA	TRBJ2-7	TGTGCCAGCAGCTTAGACAGGGACTACGAGCAGTACTTC	CASSLDRDYEQYF
TRBV7-8	NA	NA	TRBJ2-1	TGTGCCAGCAGCGTTCTGACAACCTACAATGAGCAGTTCTTC	CASSVLTTYNEQFF
TRBV5-6	NA	NA	TRBJ2-2	TGTGCCAGCAGCTGGGAAGGGAGTACCGGGGAGCTGTTTTTT	CASSWEGSTGELFF
TRBV5-6	NA	NA	TRBJ1-2	TGTGCCAGCAGCTTCGGTCAAGGGACTGGTGGCTACACCTTC	CASSFGQGTGGYTF
TRBV6-5	NA	NA	TRBJ1-1	TGTGCCAGCAGCTTACAGGGCTCGGGCACTGAAGCTTTCTTT	CASSLQGSGTEAFF
TRBV5-1	NA	NA	TRBJ1-5	TGCGCCAGCAGCTTGCGGGCAGGAGATAGCAATCAGCCCCAGCATTTT	CASSLRAGDSNQPQHF
TRBV5-6	NA	TRBD2	TRBJ2-5	TGTGCCAGCAGCTTACACATAGCTCTAGCGGCCTGGGTAGAGACCCAGTACTTC	CASSLHIALAAWVETQYF
TRBV24-1	NA	NA	TRBJ1-1	TGTGCCACCAGTGACGACGGACGTGAAGCTTTCTTT	CATSDDGREAFF
TRBV28	NA	NA	TRBJ2-7	TGTGCCAGCAGTTTAAGGGGGGCGACATCCTACGAGCAGTACTTC	CASSLRGATSYEQYF
TRBV7-2	NA	TRBD1	TRBJ1-5	TGTGCCAGCAGCACCGACAGGGGGCGAAATCAGCCCCAGCATTTT	CASSTDRGRNQPQHF
TRBV5-1	NA	NA	TRBJ1-1	TGCGCCAGCAGCCAAGAGGCACGGACAATGAACACTGAAGCTTTCTTT	CASSQEARTMNTEAFF
TRBV4-1	once	NA	TRBJ1-4	TGCGCCAGCAGCCAAACAACTAATGAAAAACTGTTTTTT	CASSQTTNEKLFF
TRBV11-3	NA	NA	TRBJ2-2	TGTGCCAGCAGCGCTGGGAACGGGGAGCTGTTTTTT	CASSAGNGELFF